This entry is about one T cell receptor (beta chain). Antigen specificity is unknown. The repertoire was sequenced with immunoSEQ multiplex PCR; TCRdb's copy has only in-frame clones and lacks some. The data show some 68,000 clones, with 88% seen just once and around 1% held by the top ten. Germline loops: CDR1 MNHEY, CDR2 SVGAGI. With 7 bases clipped from V and 6 bases from J, the junction kept 15 bases outside the gene matches. The CDR3 spans 15 residues. These data belong to a study of OX40 agonist ivuxolimab in advanced cancers. Study summary: One patient with hepatocellular carcinoma and two with cutaneous melanoma, three in all, had partial responses.

Findings and limits, study-wide: On average, CD8+ T cells showed a greater number of expanded clones than CD4+.

The sequence was obtained from an adult with an advanced solid tumor such as melanoma, head and neck, liver or kidney cancer. The sequencing used CD4+ or CD8+ T cells sorted from blood, collected in a trial of the OX40 agonist ivuxolimab. The rearrangement joins TRBV6-5 to TRBJ2-7; TRBD2 aligns across 7 bases. As DNA, the CDR3 is TGTGCCAGCACCCCGGGAGGCCCCGGGAGCCCCGAGCAGTACTTC. This sequence encodes CASTPGGPGSPEQYF.